This T cell receptor (beta chain) was identified in a study of OX40 agonist ivuxolimab in advanced cancers. Study background: Dose-escalation patients had hepatocellular carcinoma, melanoma, renal cell or head and neck cancer. Study results and caveats: The study observed clonal expansion of CD4+ and CD8+ blood T cells by week 6 at 0.1 to 3.0 mg/kg. Researchers did not establish what antigens the expanded peripheral T cells target.

As to this clone: Its antigen is currently unknown.

The repertoire was sequenced with immunoSEQ multiplex PCR; TCRdb's copy has only in-frame clones and lacks some. Of under 200,000 clones in the sample, around 94% were seen once. Trimming pared 0 bases from V and 10 bases from J, leaving 22 bases between. CDR1 SGHVS and CDR2 FQNEAQ come from the germline V gene. The CDR3 contains 18 residues. The source is an adult with an advanced solid tumor such as melanoma, head and neck, liver or kidney cancer. The chain joins TRBV7-8 to TRBJ1-6, with D possibly TRBD1 on 5 matching bases. The specimen comprised CD4+ or CD8+ T cells sorted from blood, sampled in a trial of the OX40 agonist ivuxolimab. The CDR3 sequence: CASSLARSAGGVGSPLHF. CDR3 coding DNA: TGTGCCAGCAGCTTAGCGCGGTCGGCGGGAGGGGTTGGATCACCCCTCCACTTT.